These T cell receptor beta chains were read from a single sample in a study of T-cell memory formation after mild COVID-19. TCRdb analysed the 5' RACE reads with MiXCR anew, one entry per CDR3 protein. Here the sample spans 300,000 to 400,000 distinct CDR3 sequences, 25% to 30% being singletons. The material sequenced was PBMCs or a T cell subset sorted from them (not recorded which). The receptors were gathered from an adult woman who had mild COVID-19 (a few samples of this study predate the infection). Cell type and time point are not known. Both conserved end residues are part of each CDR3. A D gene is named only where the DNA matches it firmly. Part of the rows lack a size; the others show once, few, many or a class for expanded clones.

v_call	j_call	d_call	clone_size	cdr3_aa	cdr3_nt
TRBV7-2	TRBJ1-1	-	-	CASSHPRGLNTEAFF	TGTGCCAGCAGCCACCCCAGGGGACTTAACACTGAAGCTTTCTTT
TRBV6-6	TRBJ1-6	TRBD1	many	CASSYGGQGAPSPLHF	TGTGCCAGCAGTTACGGGGGACAGGGGGCGCCTTCACCCCTCCACTTT
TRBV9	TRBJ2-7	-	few	CASSAAGTVGYEQYF	TGTGCCAGCAGCGCCGCCGGGACTGTCGGTTACGAGCAGTACTTC
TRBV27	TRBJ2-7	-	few	CASNRTEREQYF	TGTGCCAGCAACCGGACAGAAAGAGAGCAGTACTTC
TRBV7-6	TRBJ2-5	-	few	CASSLAFPETQYF	TGTGCCAGCAGCTTAGCGTTCCCGGAGACCCAGTACTTC
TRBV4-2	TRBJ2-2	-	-	CASSQSTSGTGELFF	TGTGCCAGCAGCCAATCGACGTCGGGCACCGGGGAGCTGTTTTTT
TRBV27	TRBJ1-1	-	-	CASSLFRGAIEAFF	TGTGCCAGCAGTTTATTCCGGGGGGCGATTGAAGCTTTCTTT
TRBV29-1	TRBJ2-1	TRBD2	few	CSVVVQREYNEQFF	TGCAGCGTTGTAGTCCAGCGGGAGTACAATGAGCAGTTCTTC
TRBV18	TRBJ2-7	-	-	CASSPPELTYEQYF	TGTGCCAGCTCACCACCAGAGCTTACCTACGAGCAGTACTTC
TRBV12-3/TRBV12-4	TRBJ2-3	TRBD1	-	CASTPGVGQGTDTQYF	TGTGCCAGCACTCCAGGGGTAGGACAGGGCACAGATACGCAGTATTTT
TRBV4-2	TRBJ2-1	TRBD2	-	CASSQDQPGGSSYNEQFF	TGTGCCAGCAGCCAAGATCAGCCCGGGGGGAGCTCCTACAATGAGCAGTTCTTC
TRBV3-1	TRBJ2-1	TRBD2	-	CASSQPGLAGLLF	TGTGCCAGCAGCCAACCGGGACTAGCGGGTCTTTTGTTC
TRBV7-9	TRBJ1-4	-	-	CASSRQETTNEKLFF	TGTGCCAGCAGCCGACAGGAGACAACTAATGAAAAACTGTTTTTT